These 5 T cell receptor beta chains came from one sample sequenced in a study of shared clonotypes between healthy human individuals. The naive CD8 population came from CD45RO-negative cells selected for CCR7, without terminally differentiated effector memory CD45RA+ cells. The assay was immunoSEQ multiplex PCR, and TCRdb's table has in-frame clones only and misses some. The data contain roughly 770,000 clones, roughly 96% of them singletons. Sequenced material: naive CD8+ T cells sorted from blood. These receptor sequences come from a man aged 25 to 40 in good health.

On this clone: One end of the junction varies from germline; a read error may be responsible. The chain uses TRBV7-7 and TRBJ2-1; 10 bases are a match to TRBD2. The CDR3 extends over 17 amino acids. CDR1 SSHAT and CDR2 FNYEAQ come from the germline V gene (reference sequence). For the CDR3, the DNA is TGTGCTAGCAGCCCCGCCGCGGGAGCGGGAGGGTACAATGAGCAGTTCTTC. Amino acid sequence: CASSPAAGAGGYNEQFF.

This chain links TRBV7-9 with TRBJ1-3, with TRBD1 as a possible D gene (6 bases). CDR3 length: 17 residues. The V end lost 1 base, the J end lost 0 bases, and 13 bases lay between the germline ends. The germline V gene has CDR1 SEHNR and CDR2 FQNEAQ (reference sequence). The CDR3 DNA reads as TGTGCCAGCAGCTTAGGTTCAGGGGCCTACTCTGGAAACACCATATATTTT. As protein: CASSLGSGAYSGNTIYF.

V usage is TRBV29-1 and J usage is TRBJ2-1, with D tentatively TRBD1 (5 bases). V gave up 6 bases and J gave up 1 base, with 16 bases separating them. CDR3 length: 15 residues. Germline CDR1 is SQVTM and CDR2 is ANQGSEA. CDR3 DNA: TGCAGCGTGGATTTAAGGGGATCATCCTACAATGAGCAGTTCTTC. Amino acids: CSVDLRGSSYNEQFF.

V gene TRBV13 combines with J gene TRBJ2-3; no definite D call. V was cut by 2 bases and J by 2 bases, with 8 bases left in between. Looked up from germline, CDR1 is PRHDT and CDR2 is FYEKMQ (reference sequence). This CDR3 region has 14 residues. CDR3 region: CASSLMAFTDTQYF. The CDR3 nucleotides read TGTGCCAGCAGCTTAATGGCCTTCACAGATACGCAGTATTTT.

This clone was counted only a few times. In the same sample, other DNA sequences code for this CDR3. The chain combines TRBV11-2 with TRBJ2-2, with 12 bases identical to TRBD2. With V trimmed by 1 base and J by 4 bases, 10 bases remained unmatched. This CDR3 comprises 19 residues. Germline assignment: CDR1 SGHAT and CDR2 FQNNGV. The CDR3 sequence is CASSLGTSGKRIGTGELFF. As DNA, the CDR3 is TGTGCCAGCAGCTTAGGGACTAGCGGGAAGCGAATAGGCACCGGGGAGCTGTTTTTT.